The T cell receptor (beta chain) under discussion was sequenced for a study of human T cells and chemical hapten exposure. Time point reported: patch test 1, 2 weeks after DPC sensitization. Specified treatment: therapeutic diphenylcyclopropenone sensitization with weekly scalp DPC. This clonotype was counted many times. TCRdb fed the RACE reads into MiXCR, producing one record per CDR3 protein. This sample carries tens of thousands of distinct CDR3 sequences, approximately 8% of them seen once, and the ten largest clones take about 1.6%. With 3 bases removed from V and 0 bases from J, the gap between germline ends came to 14 bases. The CDR3 is 16 residues long. Looked up from germline, CDR1 is WNHNN and CDR2 is SYGVQD (reference sequence).

V is TRBV10-1 and J is TRBJ1-1, with no clear D. Specimen: whole blood, collected in connection with sensitization to the hapten diphenylcyclopropenone (DPC). The sequence came from a woman between 25 and 40 years old with alopecia areata. Some clones in this sample may be carry-over from other donors' samples. CDR3 sequence reads: CASSDTRKGMNTEAFF. CDR3 in DNA: TGCGCCAGCAGTGACACGAGGAAGGGTATGAACACTGAAGCTTTCTTT.